These 18 T cell receptor beta chains originate from one sample sequenced in a study of OX40 agonist ivuxolimab in advanced cancers. Libraries were prepared by immunoSEQ multiplex PCR; TCRdb keeps only in-frame clonotypes and omits some of them. The data show about 50,000 clones, with roughly 73% seen just once and around 2.4% held by the top ten. Sequenced material: CD4+ or CD8+ T cells sorted from blood, taken in a trial of the OX40 agonist ivuxolimab. These receptors all come from an adult with an advanced solid tumor such as melanoma, head and neck, liver or kidney cancer.

The chain joins TRBV12-2 to TRBJ2-7. TRBV12-2 is designated a pseudogene. This CDR3 is 14 amino acids long. CDR3 in DNA: TGTGCAAGTCGCCCCTTTCTGCCATCCTACGAGCAGTACTTC. Its translation is CASRPFLPSYEQYF.

The chain has TRBV4-2 and TRBJ2-5; 13 bases align to TRBD2. The CDR3 sequence is 16 residues long. Germline V gives CDR1 LGHNA, CDR2 YNFKEQ. After removal of 1 base from V and 2 bases from J, the junction contained 1 base not matched to a gene. CDR3 residues: CASSQVGLAGQETQYF. DNA for the CDR3: TGTGCCAGCAGCCAAGTGGGACTAGCGGGGCAAGAGACCCAGTACTTC.

This clone was seen just once. J is TRBJ2-1 and V is TRBV7-8; TRBD1 is a possible D gene (6 bases). The V and J ends lost 4 bases and 0 bases respectively, with 16 bases between them. Germline CDR1 is SGHVS and CDR2 is FQNEAQ. The CDR3 loop spans 17 amino acids. The CDR3 region has the DNA TGTGCCAGCAGCTCCAGGGCAGGGGCCCTCTCCTACAATGAGCAGTTCTTC. This codes for CASSSRAGALSYNEQFF.

This clone was recorded a few times. The chain is built from TRBV6-1 and TRBJ1-5, with no clear D. Trimming shortened V by 6 bases and J by 7 bases, and 10 bases separated the two germline ends. Germline values: CDR1 MNHNS, CDR2 SASEGT. The CDR3 runs to 12 residues. The CDR3 loop reads CASRAGEQPQHF. The CDR3, as DNA: TGTGCCAGCAGGGCCGGCGAACAGCCCCAGCATTTT.

The chain links TRBV7-3 to TRBJ1-1; D gene unclear. The CDR3 is 13 residues long. CDR1 and CDR2 (germline): SGHTA, FQGTGA. Trimming took off 1 base at V and 3 bases at J, with 6 bases between the two ends. The CDR3 DNA reads as TGTGCCAGCAGCTTAAGAATTGACACTGAAGCTTTCTTT. It encodes CASSLRIDTEAFF.

The chain has TRBV7-9 and TRBJ2-7, with 7 bases fitting TRBD1. Per the germline V gene, CDR1 is SEHNR and CDR2 is FQNEAQ (reference sequence). CDR3 length: 14 amino acids. The junction had 11 bases not matched to a gene; V was cut back by 10 bases and J by 2 bases. The CDR3 is CATSGLTGPYEQYF. DNA of the CDR3: TGTGCCACCTCCGGGCTGACAGGGCCCTACGAGCAGTACTTC. The variable domain in full, with the rest retrieved from reference TRBV7-9 and TRBJ2-7, is DTGVSQNPRHKITKRGQNVTFRCDPISEHNRLYWYRQTLGQGPEFLTYFQNEAQLEKSRLLSDRFSAERPKGSFSTLEIQRTEQGDSAMYLCATSGLTGPYEQYFGPGTRLTVT.

The rearrangement links TRBV6-5 to TRBJ2-7; TRBD1 matches 10 bases. CDR3 size: 13 residues. V lost 8 bases and J lost 6; bases outside the gene matches: 7. Germline-derived CDR1 and CDR2 are MNHEY and SVGAGI. This CDR3 reads CASRRTGGFEQYF. In DNA, the CDR3 is TGTGCCAGCCGACGGACAGGGGGTTTCGAGCAGTACTTC.

The CDR3 loop is CASSGTFDEQYF. For the CDR3, the DNA is TGTGCCAGCAGTGGGACATTCGACGAGCAGTACTTC. The chain employs TRBV28 and TRBJ2-7; maybe TRBD1 (6 bases). The germline V and J ends were trimmed by 5 bases and 5 bases, with 10 bases remaining between them. This CDR3 is built from 12 residues. The V gene's germline CDR1 is MDHEN and CDR2 SYDVKM. The full variable domain, its missing parts supplied by reference TRBV28 and TRBJ2-7, is DVKVTQSSRYLVKRTGEKVFLECVQDMDHENMFWYRQDPGLGLRLIYFSYDVKMKEKGDIPEGYSVSREKKERFSLILESASTNQTSMYLCASSGTFDEQYFGPGTRLTVT.

V gene TRBV5-4 combines with J gene TRBJ1-2, with D possibly being TRBD1 (5 bases). Germline-derived CDR1 and CDR2 are SGHNT and YYREEE (reference sequence). The V and J ends lost 0 bases and 5 bases respectively, with 14 bases between them. The CDR3 covers 15 residues. CDR3 DNA sequence: TGTGCCAGCAGCTTGGGGTCTGAGGGGCCGTATGGCTACACCTTC. Translating gives CASSLGSEGPYGYTF.

The rearrangement joins TRBV7-9 to TRBJ1-1, with unresolved D. The CDR3 consists of 13 residues. Germline values: CDR1 SEHNR, CDR2 FQNEAQ (reference sequence). Trimming stripped 7 bases from V and 1 base from J, with 10 bases between. CDR3 loop: CASNLPSNTEAFF. In DNA form, the CDR3 reads TGTGCCAGCAACCTACCCTCGAACACTGAAGCTTTCTTT.

The DNA for the CDR3 is TGTGCCTCTCCCCGGGAGGCAGTGAACACCGGGGAGCTGTTTTTT. Protein product: CASPREAVNTGELFF. The V call is TRBV30, the J call TRBJ2-2; TRBD2 matches 7 bases. The J segment lost 1 base and the V segment lost 7 bases, leaving 9 bases of the junction unmatched. This CDR3 contains 15 residues. CDR1 and CDR2 (germline): GTSNPN, SVGIG (reference sequence).

The table lists this clone with a count of one. The chain has TRBV19 and TRBJ2-5; TRBD1 matches 7 bases. Germline V gene data show CDR1 as LNHDA and CDR2 as SQIVND (reference sequence). The CDR3 covers 13 residues. The trim removed 3 bases at V and 5 bases at J, leaving 3 bases unmatched. The CDR3 nucleotides read TGTGCCAGTAGTATGAGCAGGGGGGAGACCCAGTACTTC. As protein: CASSMSRGETQYF.

The rearrangement uses TRBV28 and TRBJ1-1; 7 bases agree with TRBD1. Germline V lookup: CDR1 MDHEN, CDR2 SYDVKM. The CDR3 is 17 residues long. V lost 3 bases, J lost 2 bases, and 12 bases stayed unmatched. In DNA form, the CDR3 reads TGTGCCAGCAGTTTCGCTGGGGCAGGGGGTGTCAACACTGAAGCTTTCTTT. Protein: CASSFAGAGGVNTEAFF.

V gene TRBV6-5 combines with J gene TRBJ1-6; D unclear. V lost 4 bases and J 10 bases, leaving 14 bases between the germline ends. This CDR3 region has 14 residues. Germline CDR1 is MNHEY and CDR2 is SVGAGI. CDR3 region: CASSFRARGSPLHF. The CDR3 DNA reads TGTGCCAGCAGTTTCCGGGCCCGTGGATCACCCCTCCACTTT.

The chain has TRBV10-3 and TRBJ2-1; TRBD2 is a possible D gene (5 bases). V shed 4 bases and J shed 1 base, with 17 bases lying between them. CDR1 ENHRY and CDR2 SYGVKD come from the germline V gene. The CDR3 contains 17 residues. Written as DNA, the CDR3 is TGTGCCATCAGTGCTCAAGGTTCTAGCAAGTCCTACAATGAGCAGTTCTTC. This sequence encodes CAISAQGSSKSYNEQFF.

The rearrangement joins TRBV2 to TRBJ1-4, with a tentative D call TRBD1 (5 bases). The germline V gene has CDR1 SNHLY and CDR2 FYNNEI. The CDR3 runs to 14 residues. Trimming pared 3 bases from V and 5 bases from J, leaving 10 bases between. The CDR3 DNA is TGTGCCAGCAGTGAGATAGGGACCAATGAAAAACTGTTTTTT. Protein product: CASSEIGTNEKLFF.

J is TRBJ2-1 and V is TRBV6-6; D gene ambiguous. Trimming cost V 6 bases and J 0 bases, with 12 bases left between them. CDR3 length: 15 residues. CDR1 MNHNY and CDR2 SVGAGI come from the germline V gene (reference sequence). In DNA form, the CDR3 reads TGTGCCAGCAGCCCCGACTCTTTCTCCTACAATGAGCAGTTCTTC. It specifies CASSPDSFSYNEQFF.

The genes are TRBV28 and TRBJ1-3; D gene uncertain. The germline CDR1 and CDR2 sequences are MDHEN and SYDVKM. The CDR3 extends over 15 amino acids. V lost 7 bases and J lost 5, with 18 bases in between. CDR3 sequence reads: CASTTLPEVRNTIYF. CDR3 in DNA: TGTGCCAGCACCACCCTCCCGGAGGTCAGAAACACCATATATTTT.